Sequencing of this T cell receptor beta chain was carried out in a study of blood T cell repertoires in COVID-19. Sequenced by immunoSEQ multiplex PCR; TCRdb stores in-frame clones only, minus some. Of about 250,000 clones listed, more than 75% are singletons. In its sample, this clone was seen once. V dropped 3 bases and J dropped 3 bases, with 6 bases sitting between them. CDR1 is ENHRY and CDR2 is SYGVKD in the germline V gene. The CDR3 sequence is 12 residues long. Sequencing used PBMCs or T cells enriched from blood (not recorded which). The source is a man aged 40-55 years who had recovered from COVID-19. The chain links TRBV10-3 to TRBJ2-7; possibly TRBD2 for D (5 bases). CDR3 DNA sequence: TGTGCCATCAGTGACCGGGGCTACGAGCAGTACTTC. It codes for CAISDRGYEQYF.